The present T cell receptor beta chain was sequenced within a study of shared clonotypes between healthy human individuals. Profiling relied on immunoSEQ multiplex PCR, and the TCRdb table lists in-frame clones only, not all of them. The sample lists about 2.2 million clones; 85% to 95% were seen once. The CDR3 extends over 16 amino acids. Looked up from germline, CDR1 is GTSNPN and CDR2 is SVGIG (reference sequence). The V and J ends lost 3 bases and 4 bases, in that order; junction bases with no gene match: 8. It was CD45RO-negative cells, positively selected for CCR7, that made up naive CD8 cells, with terminally differentiated effector memory CD45RA+ cells excluded.

The chain couples TRBV30 to TRBJ2-5; 13 bases line up with TRBD2. This clonotype was sampled from a man younger than 30 in good health. Some clones in this sample may be carry-over from other donors' samples. Sequencing used naive CD8+ T cells from PBMCs. CDR3 protein: CAWSVELAGGRETQYF. CDR3 coding DNA: TGTGCCTGGAGCGTGGAACTAGCGGGAGGGCGAGAGACCCAGTACTTC.